A single T cell receptor beta chain is shown here with its context. Its specificity is unknown. The V and J ends lost 2 bases and 1 base respectively, with 17 bases between them. The CDR3 has 17 residues. Germline V gene lookup returns CDR1 SGHRS and CDR2 YFSETQ. This entry is derived from a study of beta chain features in type 1 diabetes. Overall study results and limits: Moderate yet significant TCRB CDR3 shortening was seen in Type 1 diabetes patients in all four CD4+ subsets.

Since all of the isolated RNA was reverse transcribed, expressed TCRB transcripts were what got sequenced. Sequencing used immunoSEQ multiplex PCR; TCRdb keeps in-frame clones, though not all of them. The sample has over 20,000 clones, about 45% seen once. The sequenced sample was stem cell memory CD4+ T cells from blood. The TCR sequence derives from a man aged 25-40 years with type 1 diabetes. The chain combines TRBV5-1 with TRBJ2-3, with a weak D call TRBD1 (6 bases). CDR3 residues: CASSLLTSTGGTDTQYF. The CDR3 DNA is TGCGCCAGCAGCTTACTCACATCGACAGGAGGCACAGATACGCAGTATTTT.